These 16 T cell receptor beta chains were sequenced from one sample in a study of early T cells in non-severe SARS-CoV-2 infection (TCRdb year 2021). The library was generated by 5' RACE. Sequencing relied on a NextSeq 500. The raw public reads went through TCRdb reprocessing: fastp at Q25, MiXCR clone calling, in-frame beta chains kept. Under each unique CDR3 protein, matching rows form one entry showing the most common genes and DNA. For this sample there are tens of thousands of distinct CDR3 sequences; 5.5% to 6.5% appear just once. Clones ranked in the top ten supply 7.6% of the sample. The specimen was whole blood. Every receptor here comes from an adult who was a healthcare worker with PCR-confirmed SARS-CoV-2 infection or an uninfected control (not recorded which).

This clonotype has at least ten counts. The V gene is TRBV5-4, the J gene TRBJ2-1; D gene ambiguous. The ends were cut back, 5 bases at V and 6 bases at J, with 15 bases in the middle. CDR1 SGHNT and CDR2 YYREEE come from the germline V gene (reference sequence). The CDR3 covers 14 residues. The CDR3 region is CASSPWGIFNEQFF. As DNA, the CDR3 is TGTGCCAGCAGTCCCTGGGGAATTTTCAATGAGCAGTTCTTC.

At least ten counts were recorded for this clonotype. V gene TRBV19 combines with J gene TRBJ2-7, with 9 bases matching TRBD1. V shed 5 bases and J 5 bases; nucleotides not matched to a gene: 10. The CDR3 has 15 residues. Germline CDR1 and CDR2: LNHDA and SQIVND (reference sequence). CDR3 sequence: CASSQRGQGMNEQYF. In DNA form, the CDR3 reads TGTGCCAGTAGTCAGCGGGGACAGGGTATGAACGAGCAGTACTTC.

This chain connects TRBV20-1 to TRBJ2-3; 10 nucleotides align to TRBD2. Unmatched junction bases numbered 11, after V lost 0 bases and J lost 8 bases. Germline CDR1 DFQATT, CDR2 SNEGSKA (reference sequence). The CDR3 loop spans 16 amino acids. CDR3 loop: CSARDSRSSGRATQYF. CDR3 bases: TGCAGTGCTAGAGACTCCAGGTCTAGCGGGAGAGCTACGCAGTATTTT.

This clonotype showed up many times. The chain joins TRBV3-1 to TRBJ2-1; 12 bases line up with TRBD2. Germline values: CDR1 LGHDT, CDR2 YNNKEL (reference sequence). The ends lost 2 bases at V and 7 bases at J; junction bases unmatched: 6. The length of the CDR3 is 16 residues. CDR3 amino acids: CASSQQTSGRWNEQFF. The CDR3 DNA reads as TGTGCCAGCAGCCAACAAACTAGCGGGAGGTGGAATGAGCAGTTCTTC.

This clonotype was recorded at least ten times. This chain links TRBV7-3 with TRBJ2-1; perhaps TRBD2 as D (5 bases). This CDR3 spans 13 amino acids. The germline CDR1 and CDR2 sequences are SGHTA and FQGTGA. The V end lost 8 bases, the J end lost 4 bases, and 12 bases lay between the germline ends. The CDR3 DNA reads TGTGCCAGCGGAATTACTAGTTACAATGAGCAGTTCTTC. Protein: CASGITSYNEQFF.

This clonotype was recorded at least ten times. V usage is TRBV18 and J usage is TRBJ1-6; unclear D gene. Trimming cost V 6 bases and J 3 bases, with 12 bases left between them. The CDR3 has 15 amino acids. CDR1 and CDR2 (germline): KGHSH, LQKENI. The CDR3 DNA reads TGTGCCAGCTCTAGAGCTGGAGTCTATAATTCACCCCTCCACTTT. Amino acids: CASSRAGVYNSPLHF.

This clonotype was seen a handful of times. V and J are TRBV7-8 and TRBJ2-7; 11 positions match TRBD1. J was trimmed by 7 bases and V by 3 bases; bases with no gene match: 8. The CDR3 runs 15 residues. Looked up from germline, CDR1 is SGHVS and CDR2 is FQNEAQ. CDR3 amino acids: CASSFGGQGDEEQYF. CDR3 in DNA: TGTGCCAGCAGCTTCGGGGGACAGGGGGATGAAGAGCAGTACTTC.

This clonotype was recorded at least ten times. V usage is TRBV11-2 and J usage is TRBJ1-2; D gene unclear. Germline V gives CDR1 SGHAT, CDR2 FQNNGV. The CDR3 is 12 amino acids. V lost 4 bases, J lost 8 bases, and 11 bases lay in between. CDR3 DNA sequence: TGTGCCAGCAGCTCCTTTCCCGTGGGCTACACCTTC. This codes for CASSSFPVGYTF.

This clonotype has ten or more counts. The V and J genes are TRBV6-1 and TRBJ2-7, with D possibly matching TRBD1 (6 bases). The CDR3 has 17 residues. The V gene's germline CDR1 is MNHNS and CDR2 SASEGT. The V and J ends lost 4 bases and 0 bases respectively, with 19 bases between them. The CDR3 region has the DNA TGTGCCAGCAGTGGGAGACTCCGGAGAGGGGGCTCCTACGAGCAGTACTTC. Its translation: CASSGRLRRGGSYEQYF.

This clonotype was observed at least ten times. This chain links TRBV7-3 with TRBJ2-2; D not resolved. CDR3 length: 14 residues. Trimming left V 1 base short and J 1 base short, with 4 bases between. Germline V gives CDR1 SGHTA, CDR2 FQGTGA. CDR3 residues: CASSLNGNTGELFF. The CDR3, as DNA: TGTGCCAGCAGCTTAAACGGGAACACCGGGGAGCTGTTTTTT.

By sample fraction, this clonotype is medium-sized. The chain combines TRBV7-9 with TRBJ2-4; 14 positions agree with TRBD2. Germline-derived CDR1 and CDR2 are SEHNR and FQNEAQ (reference sequence). The CDR3 has 19 amino acids. J gave up 2 bases and V 5 bases, and 11 bases lay outside the gene matches. CDR3 in DNA: TGTGCCAGCAGCCCGAACACCGGGACTAGCGGGAGCCCCAAAAACATTCAGTACTTC. Translated, it gives CASSPNTGTSGSPKNIQYF.

This clonotype was seen repeatedly, ten times or more. V is TRBV10-3 and J is TRBJ2-1; possibly TRBD1 for D (5 bases). The V gene lost 5 bases and the J gene lost 7 bases, with 15 bases spanning the gap. The CDR3 is 14 residues long. Per germline, CDR1 ENHRY and CDR2 SYGVKD. This CDR3 is CAISLTRDGNEQFF. CDR3 sequence (DNA): TGTGCCATCAGTCTGACCAGGGATGGGAATGAGCAGTTCTTC.

The chain links TRBV7-3 to TRBJ2-7; possibly TRBD2 for D (6 bases). The V gene's germline CDR1 is SGHTA and CDR2 FQGTGA. V was clipped by 5 bases and J by 3 bases, with 14 bases between them. The CDR3 covers 14 residues. CDR3: CASSQGRGNYEQYF. The CDR3 coding sequence is TGTGCCAGCAGCCAGGGCCGGGGGAACTACGAGCAGTACTTC. The full variable domain, with the rest looked up from reference TRBV7-3 and TRBJ2-7, is GAGVSQTPSNKVTEKGKYVELRCDPISGHTALYWYRQSLGQGPEFLIYFQGTGAADDSGLPNDRFFAVRPEGSVSTLKIQRTERGDSAVYLCASSQGRGNYEQYFGPGTRLTVT.

This clonotype was observed at least ten times. The chain combines TRBV20-1 with TRBJ2-7; a possible D gene is TRBD2 (6 bases). The germline CDR1 and CDR2 sequences are DFQATT and SNEGSKA (reference sequence). This CDR3 is built from 12 residues. V was trimmed by 3 bases and J by 1 base, leaving 7 bases between them. In DNA form, the CDR3 reads TGCAGTGCTAGCCGGGAGTCCTACGAGCAGTACTTC. Residues: CSASRESYEQYF.

This clonotype turned up a few times. The chain employs TRBV20-1 and TRBJ2-1, with D possibly TRBD2 on 6 matching bases. There are 12 residues in the CDR3. V gave up 6 bases and J gave up 6 bases, with 12 bases separating them. Germline values: CDR1 DFQATT, CDR2 SNEGSKA (reference sequence). In nucleotides, the CDR3 is TGCAGTGCAAACCGGGACTCCAATGAGCAGTTCTTC. It translates to CSANRDSNEQFF.

This clonotype was seen ten or more times. The chain has TRBV18 and TRBJ2-5; maybe TRBD1 (6 bases). Trimming removed 3 bases at V and 7 bases at J, with 24 bases between. The CDR3 totals 17 residues. Germline CDR1 and CDR2: KGHSH and LQKENI. The CDR3 region has the DNA TGTGCCAGCTCACCGGATTACACAGGGCCGGGGTTGGGGACCCAGTACTTC. Amino acids: CASSPDYTGPGLGTQYF.